Listed here are 26 T cell receptor beta chains from one sample, sequenced in a study of T cells in Graves' hyperthyroidism and ophthalmopathy. RNA transcripts gave rise to amplified TCR beta CDR3 regions. RT-PCR in the first round (using the HTBI primer set) targeted the TCR CDR3. TCRdb fed the multiplex PCR reads into MiXCR, producing one record per CDR3 protein. Altogether fewer than 350,000 distinct CDR3 sequences are present, approximately 18% being singletons, with the ten largest covering under 45%. The sequenced sample was blood. The receptors stem from a man aged 50 or older with Graves' ophthalmopathy.

In its sample, this clonotype was seen many times. The rearrangement joins TRBV19 to TRBJ2-6; D gene uncertain. This CDR3 region has 14 residues. Trimming stripped 9 bases from V and 0 bases from J, with 9 bases between. CDR1 is LNHDA and CDR2 is SQIVND in the germline V gene (reference sequence). For the CDR3, the DNA is TGTGCCAGCAGCTCCGGCTCTGGGGCCAACGTCCTGACTTTC. Protein product: CASSSGSGANVLTF.

The table lists this clonotype with a count of one. Since a much larger clone is just one base distant, this may be a read error. The chain employs TRBV20-1 and TRBJ1-1; D might be TRBD1 (5 bases). V dropped 3 bases and J dropped 3 bases, with 17 bases sitting between them. This CDR3 spans 15 amino acids. CDR1 DFQATT and CDR2 SNEGSKA come from the germline V gene (reference sequence). The DNA for the CDR3 is TGCAGTGCTAGGGGTATCATACAGGACCACACTGAAGCTTTCTTT. Translated, it gives CSARGIIQDHTEAFF.

This clonotype was observed many times. The chain has TRBV7-2 and TRBJ2-4, with D perhaps given as TRBD1 or TRBD2 (6 bases each). CDR1 is SGHTA and CDR2 is FQGNSA in the germline V gene. Trimming removed 1 base from V and 8 bases from J, with 12 bases in between. This CDR3 comprises 14 residues. The CDR3 nucleotides are TGTGCCAGCAGCTTAGAAGGGGGGCTGGACATTCAGTACTTC. It yields the protein CASSLEGGLDIQYF.

This clonotype has a count of ten or more. V gene TRBV28 combines with J gene TRBJ2-7; D is uncertain. CDR1 is MDHEN, CDR2 SYDVKM, per germline. V was pared by 7 bases and J by 5 bases, with 9 bases between. This CDR3 contains 11 residues. The CDR3 region is CASTTEHEQYF. In nucleotides, the CDR3 is TGTGCCAGCACTACAGAGCACGAGCAGTACTTC.

This clonotype was picked up a small number of times. The V call is TRBV7-2, the J call TRBJ2-2; D gene uncertain. CDR3 length: 14 residues. In germline, CDR1 is SGHTA, CDR2 FQGNSA. Trimming took off 5 bases at V and 6 bases at J, with 13 bases between the two ends. CDR3 coding DNA: TGTGCCAGCAGCCCAAATAGCCGGGCCGGGGAGCTGTTTTTT. Residues: CASSPNSRAGELFF.

The V and J genes are TRBV12-3 or TRBV12-4 and TRBJ2-7; 7 bases are a match to TRBD2. J gave up 2 bases and V 6 bases, and 4 bases lay outside the gene matches. The CDR3 runs to 13 residues. In nucleotides, the CDR3 is TGTGCCAGCAGCAAAGGACTAGCCTACGAGCAGTACTTC. It encodes CASSKGLAYEQYF.

The table lists this clonotype with a few counts. V is TRBV12-3 or TRBV12-4 and J is TRBJ2-2, with 10 bases lining up with TRBD2. V lost 5 bases, J lost 1 base, and 4 bases stayed unmatched. The CDR3 has 16 amino acids. The CDR3 is CASSRLAGRNTGELFF. CDR3 nucleotides: TGTGCCAGCAGTAGACTAGCGGGTCGGAACACCGGGGAGCTGTTTTTT.

This clonotype was seen repeatedly, ten times or more. The chain joins TRBV27 to TRBJ2-7, with TRBD2 matching over 10 bases. The CDR3 runs to 17 residues. Germline V gene sequence: CDR1 MNHEY, CDR2 SMNVEV (reference sequence). The V segment lost 6 bases and the J segment 0 bases; nucleotides outside the gene matches: 11. CDR3 nucleotides: TGTGCCAGCAGCCCTCTAGCGGGAGACCCCAACTCCTACGAGCAGTACTTC. Translation gives CASSPLAGDPNSYEQYF.

This clonotype was detected only a few times. This chain joins TRBV4-2 and TRBJ1-2, with D perhaps TRBD1 (5 bases). V was clipped by 0 bases and J by 6 bases, with 17 bases between them. Germline loops: CDR1 LGHNA, CDR2 YNFKEQ. The CDR3 has 16 residues. Here the CDR3 DNA reads TGTGCCAGCAGCCAAGAGCTGGGAGGGGAAGGCAATGGCTACACCTTC. This gives the protein CASSQELGGEGNGYTF.

On this clonotype itself: Sequence at one end of the junction differs from germline and may be a read error. The chain uses TRBV7-2 and TRBJ2-3; a weak D match, TRBD2 (5 bases). Germline assignment: CDR1 SGHTA and CDR2 FQGNSA. The CDR3 contains 14 residues. The CDR3, as DNA: TGTGCCAGCAGCTTGGACTCAAGCATAGATACGCAGTATTTT. It is translated as CASSLDSSIDTQYF.

DNA for the CDR3: TGCAGTGCTAGAGGCCCGAGTGAGGAGACCCAGTACTTC. Its translation is CSARGPSEETQYF. V and J are TRBV20-1 and TRBJ2-5, with D hard to call. Trimming pared 1 base from V and 5 bases from J, leaving 11 bases between. The CDR3 sequence is 13 residues long. The germline gives CDR1 DFQATT, CDR2 SNEGSKA (reference sequence).

For the CDR3, the DNA is TGCAGTGCTAGTCCGCGGGAGGAAGGGGAGTACGAGCAGTACTTC. This encodes CSASPREEGEYEQYF. This sequence joins TRBV20-1 and TRBJ2-7, with 8 positions matching TRBD2. Trimming cost V 3 bases and J 4 bases; bases outside gene matches: 11. Germline lookup yields CDR1 DFQATT and CDR2 SNEGSKA (reference sequence). The CDR3 totals 15 residues.

The chain is built from TRBV11-3 and TRBJ2-1; D perhaps matches TRBD2 (6 bases). Germline CDR1 is SGHNT and CDR2 is YENEEA. V was shortened by 5 bases and J by 1 base, with 12 bases between the two germline ends. CDR3 length: 15 amino acids. CDR3 amino acids: CASSRAGSSYNEQFF. CDR3 bases: TGTGCCAGCAGCCGGGCCGGGAGTTCCTACAATGAGCAGTTCTTC.

This clonotype was seen only a few times. CDR3 DNA: TGTGCCAGCAGTTACTCTAGGGTACCGGGGGAGACCCAGTACTTC. Translating it yields CASSYSRVPGETQYF. The chain has TRBV6-5 and TRBJ2-5; D is perhaps TRBD2 (5 bases). The CDR3 sequence is 15 residues long. CDR1 MNHEY and CDR2 SVGAGI come from the germline V gene. Between the trimmed V and J ends, which lost 0 bases and 5 bases, there was a span of 13 bases.

The sample holds a few counts of this clonotype. The chain recombines TRBV27 with TRBJ1-5, with TRBD1 as a possible D gene (6 bases). The CDR3 sequence is 13 residues long. Germline V gene data show CDR1 as MNHEY and CDR2 as SMNVEV (reference sequence). Trimming took 5 bases from V and 6 from J, leaving 11 bases between them. The CDR3 reads CASSPNRAQPQHF. CDR3 sequence (DNA): TGTGCCAGCAGTCCTAACAGGGCTCAGCCCCAGCATTTT.

Only a few counts were recorded for this clonotype. V is TRBV27 and J is TRBJ2-3, with unresolved D. The CDR3 is 16 residues long. The germline gives CDR1 MNHEY, CDR2 SMNVEV (reference sequence). Trimming took 0 bases from V and 2 from J, leaving 12 bases between them. The CDR3 spells CASSLSAPYPTDTQYF. The CDR3 DNA is TGTGCCAGCAGTTTATCAGCGCCTTACCCCACAGATACGCAGTATTTT.

At least ten counts were recorded for this clonotype. The gene calls are TRBV30 and TRBJ2-7; TRBD1 matches at 9 bases. The CDR3 has 12 residues. Looked up from germline, CDR1 is GTSNPN and CDR2 is SVGIG (reference sequence). The trim removed 5 bases at V and 2 bases at J, leaving 1 base unmatched. The CDR3 sequence: CAWGTGPYEQYF. The CDR3 DNA follows: TGTGCCTGGGGGACAGGGCCCTACGAGCAGTACTTC.

This clonotype was detected once. The chain combines TRBV7-9 with TRBJ2-5; no clear D gene. The CDR3 is 15 residues long. Deletions cut 3 bases from V and 5 bases from J, with 16 bases between. Germline assignment: CDR1 SEHNR and CDR2 FQNEAQ (reference sequence). In nucleotides, the CDR3 is TGTGCCAGCAGCTTCTACTTGGGGATGCGGGAGACCCAGTACTTC. It codes for CASSFYLGMRETQYF.

The sample holds a few counts of this clonotype. The rearrangement joins TRBV12-3 or TRBV12-4 to TRBJ2-3; a possible D gene is TRBD2 (5 bases). The CDR3 is 16 residues long. V lost 3 bases, J lost 4 bases, and 17 bases lay in between. CDR3 nucleotide sequence: TGTGCCAGCAGTTTGAGATCGTGGGAGAGGGCAGATACGCAGTATTTT. Its translation is CASSLRSWERADTQYF.

This clonotype was counted between two and nine times. The gene calls are TRBV6-5 and TRBJ2-3, with 15 bases fitting TRBD2. This CDR3 is built from 17 residues. Germline V lookup: CDR1 MNHEY, CDR2 SVGAGI. The V segment lost 2 bases and the J segment 5 bases; nucleotides outside the gene matches: 5. CDR3 region: CASSYGGLAGGQDTQYF. Here the CDR3 DNA reads TGTGCCAGCAGTTACGGGGGACTAGCGGGAGGACAAGATACGCAGTATTTT.

The CDR3 nucleotides are TGCGCCAGCAGCTTGGTCCAGGGGATAATTAATGAGCAGTTCTTC. Its protein is CASSLVQGIINEQFF. The V gene is TRBV5-1, the J gene TRBJ2-1, with D possibly matching TRBD1 (6 bases). The germline V gene has CDR1 SGHRS and CDR2 YFSETQ. V gave up 0 bases and J gave up 7 bases, with 14 bases separating them. CDR3 length: 15 amino acids.

This clonotype was seen more than once but under ten times. The chain employs TRBV6-1 and TRBJ1-5, with 8 nucleotides matching TRBD1. The CDR3 covers 16 residues. Germline CDR1 and CDR2: MNHNS and SASEGT. With 6 bases clipped from V and 6 bases from J, the junction kept 13 bases outside the gene matches. This CDR3 reads CASSLVGQGAGQPQHF. CDR3 nucleotide sequence: TGTGCCAGCAGCTTGGTGGGGCAGGGGGCCGGTCAGCCCCAGCATTTT.

This clonotype has more than one count but fewer than ten. The rearrangement joins TRBV20-1 to TRBJ1-6; TRBD1 agrees at 8 bases. Germline loops: CDR1 DFQATT, CDR2 SNEGSKA (reference sequence). The CDR3 length is 16 residues. Trimming at V came to 0 bases and at J to 9 bases, leaving 10 bases not matched to a gene. The CDR3 here is CSARDIQTGEGSPLHF. The DNA of the CDR3 is TGCAGTGCTAGAGATATTCAGACAGGGGAGGGTTCACCCCTCCACTTT.

This clonotype was detected ten times or more. The rearrangement links TRBV20-1 to TRBJ2-5; 8 bases fit TRBD1. The CDR3 is 15 residues long. The J segment lost 4 bases and the V segment lost 4 bases, leaving 11 bases of the junction unmatched. Germline assignment: CDR1 DFQATT and CDR2 SNEGSKA (reference sequence). CDR3 region: CSAKLDRGGGETQYF. The CDR3 DNA reads TGCAGTGCTAAGCTAGACAGGGGTGGGGGAGAGACCCAGTACTTC.

This clonotype was detected a few times. CDR3 sequence: CASSYVGGPSAGELFF. Here the CDR3 DNA reads TGTGCCAGCAGTTACGTGGGAGGGCCCTCGGCCGGGGAGCTGTTTTTT. The chain is built from TRBV6-2 or TRBV6-3 and TRBJ2-2; 7 bases map to TRBD2. Per the germline V gene, CDR1 is MNHEY and CDR2 is SVGEGT. The CDR3 loop spans 16 amino acids. V shed 2 bases and J 6 bases; nucleotides not matched to a gene: 9.

This clonotype came up many times. The chain's CDR3 is CASSLASDRGQETQYF. The CDR3 region has the DNA TGTGCCAGCAGTTTAGCCTCAGACAGGGGACAGGAGACCCAGTACTTC. The chain recombines TRBV12-3 or TRBV12-4 with TRBJ2-5, with TRBD1 matching 8 bases. With 0 bases clipped from V and 5 bases from J, the junction kept 8 bases outside the gene matches. The CDR3 totals 16 residues.